A single sample is the source of the 15 T cell receptor beta chains below, sequenced in a study of blood T cell repertoires in COVID-19. Sequencing was performed with immunoSEQ multiplex PCR; in TCRdb, only in-frame clones are kept and a portion is missing. The sample holds fewer than 300,000 clones; 85% to 90% are singletons and the top ten take around 0.99%. Sequenced: peripheral blood. The source of these receptors is a woman between 40 and 50 years old who had recovered from COVID-19.

The chain has TRBV12-3 or TRBV12-4 and TRBJ1-1; D may be TRBD1 (5 bases). Between the trimmed V and J ends, which lost 3 bases and 8 bases, there was a span of 10 bases. This CDR3 has 12 amino acids. In nucleotides, the CDR3 is TGTGCCAGCAGTTTTAGGGGTGGCGAAGCTTTCTTT. Translation: CASSFRGGEAFF.

As DNA, the CDR3 is TGTGCCATTCGGACAGCCTCAGGGAACACCATATATTTT. Translation gives CAIRTASGNTIYF. V gene TRBV6-5 combines with J gene TRBJ1-3, with a tentative D call TRBD1 (6 bases). The CDR3 loop spans 13 amino acids. V lost 10 bases to trimming and J lost 7 bases, with 17 bases between them. The germline V gene encodes CDR1 MNHEY and CDR2 SVGAGI.

The chain is built from TRBV28 and TRBJ1-2; 12 positions match TRBD1. The germline gives CDR1 MDHEN, CDR2 SYDVKM. CDR3 size: 15 residues. V was clipped by 3 bases and J by 8 bases; unmatched bases: 7. Here the CDR3 reads CASSFIGTGGEGYTF. The DNA for the CDR3 is TGTGCCAGCAGTTTCATTGGGACAGGGGGCGAGGGCTACACCTTC.

This chain uses TRBV5-1 with TRBJ1-4; TRBD1 might be the D (6 bases). The CDR3 runs to 14 residues. Trimming pared 7 bases from V and 0 bases from J, leaving 10 bases between. CDR1 and CDR2 from the germline V gene are SGHRS and YFSETQ. The DNA for the CDR3 is TGCGCCAGCCACACAGGGACAACTAATGAAAAACTGTTTTTT. Translated: CASHTGTTNEKLFF.

The sample holds a few counts of this clone. The J gene is TRBJ2-5, the V gene TRBV29-1; 7 bases fit TRBD1. V shed 7 bases, J shed 2 bases, and the junction held 4 bases outside the gene matches. Germline values: CDR1 SQVTM, CDR2 ANQGSEA. CDR3 size: 12 residues. This chain's CDR3 is CSAKQGQETQYF. The CDR3 DNA follows: TGCAGCGCTAAACAGGGGCAAGAGACCCAGTACTTC. Using reference TRBV29-1 and TRBJ2-5 for the parts outside the CDR3, the full variable domain is SAVISQKPSRDICQRGTSLTIQCQVDSQVTMMFWYRQQPGQSLTLIATANQGSEATYESGFVIDKFPISRPNLTFSTLTVSNMSPEDSSIYLCSAKQGQETQYFGPGTRLLVL.

The chain couples TRBV29-1 to TRBJ2-7, with 8 bases lining up with TRBD1. V lost 3 bases, J lost 6 bases, and 1 base stayed unmatched. CDR1 and CDR2 from the germline V gene are SQVTM and ANQGSEA. There are 11 residues in the CDR3. In nucleotides, the CDR3 is TGCAGCGTTGAGACAGGGGCCGAGCAGTACTTC. Its protein is CSVETGAEQYF.

The chain uses TRBV30 and TRBJ1-4, with D perhaps TRBD1 (5 bases). V lost 0 bases and J 2 bases, leaving 10 bases between the germline ends. This CDR3 has 15 residues. Germline CDR1 reads GTSNPN; CDR2 reads SVGIG (reference sequence). In DNA form, the CDR3 reads TGTGCCTGGAGTGTAAACGGGGGGACTAATGAAAAACTGTTTTTT. Protein sequence: CAWSVNGGTNEKLFF.

On this clone itself: The DNA is left out, because the CDR3 cannot be placed on it with certainty; the CDR3 is given as TCRdb lists it. The rearrangement joins TRBV19 to TRBJ1-2; the listed D gene, TRBD1, was not tested against the DNA. The CDR3 region is 14 residues in length, termini included. Per the germline V gene, CDR1 is LNHDA and CDR2 is SQIVND (reference sequence). The CDR3 is CASTSVGAGYGYTF.

J is TRBJ2-1 and V is TRBV7-9, with 12 bases lining up with TRBD1. Germline CDR1 is SEHNR and CDR2 is FQNEAQ (reference sequence). This CDR3 has 15 amino acids. V dropped 5 bases and J dropped 5; count of bases not matched to a gene: 4. The CDR3 region is CASSPGQGAHNEQFF. The CDR3 coding sequence is TGTGCCAGCAGCCCGGGACAGGGGGCTCACAATGAGCAGTTCTTC.

The J gene is TRBJ1-5, the V gene TRBV9; no clear D gene. Trimming took off 4 bases at V and 0 bases at J, with 8 bases between the two ends. There are 14 residues in the CDR3. Germline values: CDR1 SGDLS, CDR2 YYNGEE. CDR3: CASSTGNSNQPQHF. The CDR3 DNA follows: TGTGCCAGCAGCACCGGGAATAGCAATCAGCCCCAGCATTTT.

The chain recombines TRBV27 with TRBJ1-4, with D maybe TRBD1 (5 bases). Trimming removed 0 bases from V and 3 bases from J, with 8 bases in between. This CDR3 spans 15 amino acids. Germline V gene sequence: CDR1 MNHEY, CDR2 SMNVEV (reference sequence). The chain's CDR3 is CASSLSWGANEKLFF. In nucleotides, the CDR3 is TGTGCCAGCAGTTTATCGTGGGGGGCTAATGAAAAACTGTTTTTT.

This sequence joins TRBV30 and TRBJ1-1; D not resolved. Trimming took off 3 bases at V and 6 bases at J, with 14 bases between the two ends. Germline V lookup: CDR1 GTSNPN, CDR2 SVGIG (reference sequence). The CDR3 totals 13 residues. The CDR3 is CAWSRERRSEAFF. The DNA of the CDR3 is TGTGCCTGGAGCCGGGAGAGGCGGTCTGAAGCTTTCTTT.

This clone appeared once. J is TRBJ1-2 and V is TRBV6-1; 7 bases match TRBD1. Germline V CDR1 and CDR2: MNHNS, SASEGT. The CDR3 is 16 amino acids. The V and J ends lost 4 bases and 4 bases, in that order; junction bases with no gene match: 12. CDR3 bases: TGTGCCAGCAGTGGCGAGACAGGGCTGGTGGCCTATGGCTACACCTTC. Residues: CASSGETGLVAYGYTF.

The chain links TRBV7-9 to TRBJ1-4; weak D call: TRBD1 (6 bases). The germline gives CDR1 SEHNR, CDR2 FQNEAQ (reference sequence). The ends were cut back, 5 bases at V and 8 bases at J, with 15 bases in the middle. The CDR3 sequence is 14 residues long. The CDR3 sequence is CASSPGHGAEKLFF. The CDR3 DNA sequence: TGTGCCAGCAGCCCGGGACATGGGGCAGAAAAACTGTTTTTT. The entire variable domain, with the rest obtained from reference TRBV7-9 and TRBJ1-4, is as follows: DTGVSQNPRHKITKRGQNVTFRCDPISEHNRLYWYRQTLGQGPEFLTYFQNEAQLEKSRLLSDRFSAERPKGSFSTLEIQRTEQGDSAMYLCASSPGHGAEKLFFGSGTQLSVL.

This clone showed up just once. This chain joins TRBV30 and TRBJ1-1, with a tentative D call TRBD1 (6 bases). The CDR3 sequence is 14 residues long. V shed 0 bases and J shed 5 bases, with 13 bases lying between them. Germline-derived CDR1 and CDR2 are GTSNPN and SVGIG (reference sequence). The CDR3 reads CAWSVGGAWTEAFF. DNA of the CDR3: TGTGCCTGGAGTGTTGGGGGCGCGTGGACTGAAGCTTTCTTT.